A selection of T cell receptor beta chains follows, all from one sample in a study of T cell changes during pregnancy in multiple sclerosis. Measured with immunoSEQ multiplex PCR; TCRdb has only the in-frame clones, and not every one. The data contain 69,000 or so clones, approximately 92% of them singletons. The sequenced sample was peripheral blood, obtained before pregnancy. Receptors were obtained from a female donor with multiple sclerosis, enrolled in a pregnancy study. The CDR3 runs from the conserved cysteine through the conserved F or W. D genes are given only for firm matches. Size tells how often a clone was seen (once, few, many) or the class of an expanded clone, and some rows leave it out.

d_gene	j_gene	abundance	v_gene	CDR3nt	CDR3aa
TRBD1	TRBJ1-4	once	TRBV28	TGTGCCAGCAGATCGGGACAGGGGGCAAAGGGTGAAAAACTGTTTTTT	CASRSGQGAKGEKLFF
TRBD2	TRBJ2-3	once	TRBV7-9	TGTGCCAGCAGCTTAAGTGGGACTAGCGGGAGGGTTACAGATACGCAGTATTTT	CASSLSGTSGRVTDTQYF
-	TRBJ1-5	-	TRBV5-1	TGCGCCAGCAGGACATCAGGATTCCAAAATCAGCCCCAGCATTTT	CASRTSGFQNQPQHF
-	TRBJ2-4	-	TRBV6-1	TGTGCCAGCAGTGAAATCCCAGGGGTGGGGACTCAGTACTTC	CASSEIPGVGTQYF
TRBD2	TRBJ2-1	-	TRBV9	TGTGCCAGCAGCGTAGCTCCTAGCGGGAGGGCGGGGGAGCAGTTCTTC	CASSVAPSGRAGEQFF
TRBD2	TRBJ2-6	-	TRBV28	TGTGCCAGCAGTTCGAGCGGGAGTGTCTCTGGGGCCAACGTCCTGACTTTC	CASSSSGSVSGANVLTF
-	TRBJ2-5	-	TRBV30	TGTGCCTGGAGTGTAGGGGCCCAAGAGACCCAGTACTTC	CAWSVGAQETQYF
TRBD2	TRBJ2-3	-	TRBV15	TGTGCCACCAGCAGAGAACTAGCGGTCTCCACAGATACGCAGTATTTT	CATSRELAVSTDTQYF
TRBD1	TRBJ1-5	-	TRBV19	TGTGCCAGTAGTGGCGGGACAGGCGGACGGCAGCCCCAGCATTTT	CASSGGTGGRQPQHF
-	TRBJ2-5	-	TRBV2	TGTGCCAGCAGTGAAGCTGGGGGGGCGCGGGAGACCCAGTACTTC	CASSEAGGARETQYF
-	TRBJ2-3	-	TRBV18	TGTGCCAGCTCACCCACTAGCTTGGGCACAGATACGCAGTATTTT	CASSPTSLGTDTQYF
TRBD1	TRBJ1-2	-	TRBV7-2	TGTGCCAGCAGCTTAGCTTCAGCTACAGGGGTTAGTGGCTACACCTTC	CASSLASATGVSGYTF
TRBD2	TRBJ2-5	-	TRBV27	TGTGCCAGCAGTCCATTCGGGACTAGCGGGAGACGGGAGACCCAGTACTTC	CASSPFGTSGRRETQYF
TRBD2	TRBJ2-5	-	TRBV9	TGTGCCAGCAGCCCCGGACTAGCGGGAGAGACCCAGTACTTC	CASSPGLAGETQYF
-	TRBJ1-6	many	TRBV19	TGTGCCAGTAGTGGCGGGGGCGCCGGGAATTCACCCCTCCACTTT	CASSGGGAGNSPLHF
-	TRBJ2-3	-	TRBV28	TGTGCCAGCCAGAGGCTAGGAGATACGCAGTATTTT	CASQRLGDTQYF
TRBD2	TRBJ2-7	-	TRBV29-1	TGCAGCGTTGAACAACGGGAGGGCTACGAGCAGTACTTC	CSVEQREGYEQYF
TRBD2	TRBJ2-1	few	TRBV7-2	TGTGCCAGCAGCCTATGGACTAGCGGGAACAATGAGCAGTTCTTC	CASSLWTSGNNEQFF
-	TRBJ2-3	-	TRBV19	TGTGCCAGTAGTAACCTCCCTACTAGCACAGATACGCAGTATTTT	CASSNLPTSTDTQYF
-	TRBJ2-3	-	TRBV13	TGTGCCAGCAGCTTAGCTAAAGATACGCAGTATTTT	CASSLAKDTQYF
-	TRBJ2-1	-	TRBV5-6	TGTGCCAGCAGCCCCGACAAAAGGGAGAACAATGAGCAGTTCTTC	CASSPDKRENNEQFF